This TCR beta chain derives from a study of blood T cell repertoires in COVID-19 (dated by TCRdb to about 2020). Context from the whole study: Samples covering the acute and convalescent phases of COVID-19 were provided by collaborators in the United States, Italy and Spain. The material from the prospective study consisted of cDNA or gDNA derived from T cells, B-cell-depleted T cells, or PBMCs. The dataset comprised deeply sampled blood TCRbeta repertoires from subjects exposed to, actively infected with, or recovered from COVID-19. The repertoires were released in a freely available public database meant as a resource for research on the immune response to SARS-CoV-2. Samples were obtained from the ongoing ImmuneRACE study (first 160 participants) and from about 1,300 subjects provided by 6 global collaborators. Sample metadata almost always included a de-identified subject ID, COVID-19 status, age in years and sex. Where HLA class I and class II types were available, the types were taken from metadata supplied by the sample provider, not from assay-based typing. Here is what the overall study found, with its caveats: The quantity of clinical and demographic metadata differed by source and by participant and was supplied without curation.

CDR1 and CDR2 were assigned from the germline V gene as SGHAT and FQNNGV. Relative to germline, V is missing 4 bases and J is missing 2 bases, with 9 bases of the junction outside any gene match. The CDR3 contains 16 residues, cysteine and phenylalanine counted. The CDR3 DNA has 48 bases and is translated from base 1. A second Seattle source provided samples from volunteer blood donors who had recovered from COVID-19. Collaborating institutions collected whole blood in K2EDTA tubes following their own protocols. For TCRbeta analysis, collaborator samples were shipped as frozen whole blood, as isolated PBMCs, or as DNA extracted from either sample type. Comments on this clone: Which antigen it targets is not known. There are no base qualities to consult, and no much larger clone falls within one base.

TCRbeta CDR3 regions were amplified from genomic DNA using the immunoSEQ Assay, a bias-controlled multiplex PCR. The original pipeline was this. The number of nucleated cells in each sample was estimated from the amplification of reference gene primers within the assay. To quantify the absolute abundance of each unique TCRbeta CDR3 rearrangement, sequence reads were collapsed and filtered. For each sample, productive Simpson clonality was calculated as the square root of Simpson's diversity index over productive rearrangements. This immuneACCESS table, as held by TCRdb, lists in-frame sequences with V and J called but not all clones. Of the missing ones, under half trace to an unresolved V gene in checked studies; the others have no known cause. That table gives V, J and clone size, and the DNA gave D and trimming. For this sample there are 200,000 to 300,000 clones; roughly nine tenths appear just once. The top ten clonotypes cover around 7.2% of the sample.

The sequence links TRBV11-2 to TRBJ2-3; 7 bases in the middle match TRBD1. This clonotype was obtained from a man aged 55 to 70 who had recovered from COVID-19. What was sequenced was peripheral blood. The CDR3 corresponds to CASSSGQLSITDTQYF. In nucleotides, the sequence is TGTGCCAGCAGCTCGGGACAGTTAAGCATCACAGATACGCAGTATTTT.